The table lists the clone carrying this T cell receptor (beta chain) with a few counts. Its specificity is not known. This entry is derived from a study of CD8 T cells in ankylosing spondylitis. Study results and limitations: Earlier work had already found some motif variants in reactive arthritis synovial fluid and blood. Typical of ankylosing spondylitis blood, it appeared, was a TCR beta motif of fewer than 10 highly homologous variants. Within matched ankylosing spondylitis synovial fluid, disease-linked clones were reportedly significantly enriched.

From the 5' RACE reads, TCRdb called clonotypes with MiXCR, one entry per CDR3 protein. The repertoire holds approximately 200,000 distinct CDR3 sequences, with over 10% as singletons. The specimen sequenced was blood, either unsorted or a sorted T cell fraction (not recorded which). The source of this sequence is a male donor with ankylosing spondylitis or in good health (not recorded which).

CDR3 sequence (DNA): TGTGCCAGCAGCCCCCCAGGAAACTCCTACGAGCAGTACTTC. It translates to CASSPPGNSYEQYF. This rearrangement joins TRBV11-2 to TRBJ2-7; unclear D gene. V was shortened by 5 bases and J by 0 bases, with 11 bases between the two germline ends. Germline values: CDR1 SGHAT, CDR2 FQNNGV. The CDR3 spans 14 residues.